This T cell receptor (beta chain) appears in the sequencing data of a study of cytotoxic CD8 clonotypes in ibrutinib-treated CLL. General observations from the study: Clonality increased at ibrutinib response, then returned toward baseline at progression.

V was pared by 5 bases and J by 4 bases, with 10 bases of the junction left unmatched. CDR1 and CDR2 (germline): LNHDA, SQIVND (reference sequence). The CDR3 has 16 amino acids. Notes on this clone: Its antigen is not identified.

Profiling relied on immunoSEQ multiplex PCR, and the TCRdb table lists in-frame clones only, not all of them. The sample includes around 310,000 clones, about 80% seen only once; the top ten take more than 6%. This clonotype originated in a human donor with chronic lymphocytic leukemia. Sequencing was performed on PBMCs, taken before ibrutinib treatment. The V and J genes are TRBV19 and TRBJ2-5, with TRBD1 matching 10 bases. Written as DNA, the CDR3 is TGTGCCAGTAGTGTTCGGACAGGGGGAATGGTAGAGACCCAGTACTTC. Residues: CASSVRTGGMVETQYF.